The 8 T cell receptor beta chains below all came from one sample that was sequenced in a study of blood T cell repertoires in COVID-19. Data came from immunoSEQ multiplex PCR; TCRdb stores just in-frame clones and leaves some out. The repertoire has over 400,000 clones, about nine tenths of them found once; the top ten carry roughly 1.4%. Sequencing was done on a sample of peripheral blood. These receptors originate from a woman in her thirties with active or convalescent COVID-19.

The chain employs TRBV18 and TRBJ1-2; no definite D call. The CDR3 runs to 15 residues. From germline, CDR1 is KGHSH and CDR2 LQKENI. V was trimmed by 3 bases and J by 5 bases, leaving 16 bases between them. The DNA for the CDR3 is TGTGCCAGCTCACCGGCGGCAGATACTCCATATGGCTACACCTTC. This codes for CASSPAADTPYGYTF.

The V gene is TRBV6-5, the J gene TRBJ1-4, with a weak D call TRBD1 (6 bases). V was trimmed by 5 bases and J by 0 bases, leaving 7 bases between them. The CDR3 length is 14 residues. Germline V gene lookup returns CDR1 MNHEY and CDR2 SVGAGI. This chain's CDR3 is CASSTGSTNEKLFF. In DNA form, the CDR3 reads TGTGCCAGCAGTACAGGGTCAACTAATGAAAAACTGTTTTTT.

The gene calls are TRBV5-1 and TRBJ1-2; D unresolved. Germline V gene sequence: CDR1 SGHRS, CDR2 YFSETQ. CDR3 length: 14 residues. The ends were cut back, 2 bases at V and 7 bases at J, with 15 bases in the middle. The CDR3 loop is CASSLGGAGSGYTF. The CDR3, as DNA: TGCGCCAGCAGCTTAGGAGGTGCCGGGAGTGGCTACACCTTC.

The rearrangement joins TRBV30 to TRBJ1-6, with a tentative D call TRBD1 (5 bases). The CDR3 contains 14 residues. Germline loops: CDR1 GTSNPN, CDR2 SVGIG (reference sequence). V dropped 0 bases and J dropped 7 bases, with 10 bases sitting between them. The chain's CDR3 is CAWSVGGVNSPLHF. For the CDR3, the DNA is TGTGCCTGGAGTGTTGGAGGGGTCAATTCACCCCTCCACTTT. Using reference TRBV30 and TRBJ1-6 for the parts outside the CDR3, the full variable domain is SQTIHQWPATLVQPVGSPLSLECTVEGTSNPNLYWYRQAAGRGLQLLFYSVGIGQISSEVPQNLSASRPQDRQFILSSKKLLLSDSGFYLCAWSVGGVNSPLHFGNGTRLTVT.

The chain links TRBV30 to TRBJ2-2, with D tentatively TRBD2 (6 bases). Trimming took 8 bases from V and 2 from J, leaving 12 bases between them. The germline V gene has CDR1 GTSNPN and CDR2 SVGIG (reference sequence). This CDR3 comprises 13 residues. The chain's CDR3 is CAAGPTNTGELFF. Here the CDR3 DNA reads TGTGCCGCGGGACCGACCAACACCGGGGAGCTGTTTTTT.

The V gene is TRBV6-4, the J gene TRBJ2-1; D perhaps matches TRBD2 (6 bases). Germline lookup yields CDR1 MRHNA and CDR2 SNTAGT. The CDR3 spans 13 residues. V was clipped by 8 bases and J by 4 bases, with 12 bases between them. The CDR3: CASSPSAYNEQFF. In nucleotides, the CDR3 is TGTGCCAGCTCCCCTAGCGCTTACAATGAGCAGTTCTTC.

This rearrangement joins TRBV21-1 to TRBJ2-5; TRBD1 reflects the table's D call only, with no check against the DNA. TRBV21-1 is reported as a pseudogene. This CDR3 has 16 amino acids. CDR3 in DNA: TGTGCCAGCAGCAAGAAAGTACAGGCGTTCAGGGAGACCCAGTACTTC. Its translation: CASSKKVQAFRETQYF.

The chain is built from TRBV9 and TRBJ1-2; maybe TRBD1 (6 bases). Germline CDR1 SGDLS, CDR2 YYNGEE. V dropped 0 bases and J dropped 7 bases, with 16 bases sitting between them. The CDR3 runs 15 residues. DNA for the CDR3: TGTGCCAGCAGCGTAGGCTGGCCAGGGGCAGGTGGCTACACCTTC. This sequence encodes CASSVGWPGAGGYTF.